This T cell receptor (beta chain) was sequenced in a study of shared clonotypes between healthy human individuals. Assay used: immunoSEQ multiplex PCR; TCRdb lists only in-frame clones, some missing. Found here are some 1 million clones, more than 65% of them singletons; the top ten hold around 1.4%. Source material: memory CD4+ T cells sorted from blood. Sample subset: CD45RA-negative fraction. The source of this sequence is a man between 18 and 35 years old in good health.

The CDR3 sequence: CASSGEGIQGVIEKLFF. The CDR3 coding sequence is TGTGCCAGCAGTGGTGAGGGGATCCAGGGGGTTATTGAAAAACTGTTTTTT. The gene calls are TRBV6-4 and TRBJ1-4; 7 bases agree with TRBD1. This CDR3 has 17 residues. CDR1 and CDR2 (germline): MRHNA, SNTAGT. With 4 bases clipped from V and 7 bases from J, the junction kept 15 bases outside the gene matches.